This record concerns one TCR beta chain sequence. This record comes from a study of Ad26.COV2.S vaccination and SARS-CoV-2 variants. Sequencing was performed with immunoSEQ multiplex PCR; in TCRdb, only in-frame clones are kept and a portion is missing. The sample lists roughly 380,000 clones, approximately 88% seen once, with less than 4% in the top ten. The CDR3 length is 15 residues. Trimming at V came to 2 bases and at J to 2 bases, leaving 6 bases not matched to a gene. The germline CDR1 and CDR2 sequences are SGHRS and YFSETQ. The treatment denotes: roughly 20 received Ad26.COV2.S at low or high dose, single or two shots; several received placebo; per-sample allocation not given. Sample collection was performed on day 63 after the first vaccine or placebo injection.

This chain joins TRBV5-1 and TRBJ2-7; TRBD2 aligns across 8 bases. The sequence was collected from a person aged 18-65 years who received the Ad26.COV2.S COVID-19 vaccine or a placebo. The sequenced sample was peripheral blood, obtained in a trial of Ad26.COV2.S vaccine versus placebo. The CDR3 region has the DNA TGCGCCAGCAGCTTTAACGGGGGGGCTACCTACGAGCAGTACTTC. Translation gives CASSFNGGATYEQYF.